This T cell receptor beta chain was identified in a study of T cells in Graves' hyperthyroidism and ophthalmopathy. In the study overall: Pretreatment peripheral blood was obtained at initial diagnosis. Points from the study as a whole: Ophthalmopathy was model-predicted a median roughly six months pre-onset.

TCR beta CDR3 regions were amplified from RNA transcripts. Carried out on the TCR CDR3, a first-round RT-PCR used the HTBI primer set. TCRdb independently ran MiXCR on the multiplex PCR reads; one entry per CDR3 protein. The sample carries about 580,000 distinct CDR3 sequences, about 15% recorded once. Based on clinical symptoms, serum thyroxine and TRAb, thyroid ultrasound and orbital computed tomography, diagnoses were reached. Fresh peripheral blood, about 10 ml of it, supplied the PBMCs. This clonotype was picked up many times. Its antigen is not identified. The V and J ends lost 3 bases and 1 base respectively, with 15 bases between them. Germline loops: CDR1 SGHNT, CDR2 YENEEA. CDR3 length equals 16 residues.

The sequencing sample was made of blood. This TCR came from a woman aged 30 to 39 with Graves' hyperthyroidism that later progressed to Graves' ophthalmopathy. The rearrangement joins TRBV11-3 to TRBJ1-2; a weak D match, TRBD1 (5 bases). The CDR3 coding sequence is TGTGCCAGCAGCTTGTCCGAGGGGCATCGTAACTATGGCTACACCTTC. Its translation: CASSLSEGHRNYGYTF.